This T cell receptor (beta chain) was identified during a study of graft-versus-host responses after intestinal transplantation. Method: immunoSEQ multiplex PCR; TCRdb's copy keeps in-frame clones and lacks some. Counted here are 8,500 to 11,000 clones, roughly 29% occurring once; the ten biggest clones make up approximately 5.7%. Germline V CDR1 and CDR2: MDHEN, SYDVKM. This CDR3 is 13 amino acids long. Trimming shortened V by 6 bases and J by 4 bases, and 10 bases separated the two germline ends. Around 200,000 CFSE-labeled responder cells were plated with around 200,000 irradiated, violet-dye-labeled stimulator cells. Study observations and caveats: GvH clones detected in recipient marrow included some appearing first in ileum or blood.

The material was alloreactive CD4+ T cells from a mixed lymphocyte reaction culture, obtained before transplantation. The subset: CFSE-low proliferating T cells sorted from approximately 6-day pre-transplant mixed lymphocyte reaction (GvH or HvG direction). The TCR was taken from a human patient who was an organ donor for intestinal transplantation. This chain connects TRBV28 to TRBJ2-1; the D is unclear. CDR3 DNA sequence: TGTGCCAGCAGCCTGCCCCCTTACAATGAGCAGTTCTTC. Residues: CASSLPPYNEQFF.